Presented here are 14 T cell receptor beta chains from one specimen sequenced in a study of blood T cell repertoires in COVID-19. Some clones are missing from TCRdb's copy, which holds only in-frame ones; the method was immunoSEQ multiplex PCR. The data hold approximately 250,000 clones, with around four fifths observed a single time. The sample comprised peripheral blood. These receptor sequences come from an older woman with active or convalescent COVID-19.

The chain employs TRBV18 and TRBJ2-6, with a weak D call TRBD2 (5 bases). The CDR3 consists of 17 residues. Germline-derived CDR1 and CDR2 are KGHSH and LQKENI. Trimming removed 3 bases at V and 0 bases at J, with 12 bases between. The CDR3 nucleotides are TGTGCCAGCTCACCCCTTAGAGGGAGCTCTGGGGCCAACGTCCTGACTTTC. Protein: CASSPLRGSSGANVLTF.

This clone was seen a few times. CDR3 protein: CASSPLAGYNEQFF. The CDR3 DNA follows: TGCGCCAGCAGCCCCCTAGCGGGGTACAATGAGCAGTTCTTC. The gene calls are TRBV5-1 and TRBJ2-1; TRBD2 agrees at 9 bases. Germline lookup yields CDR1 SGHRS and CDR2 YFSETQ. J gave up 4 bases and V 4 bases, and 3 bases lay outside the gene matches. This CDR3 comprises 14 residues.

The gene calls are TRBV27 and TRBJ1-5; D is possibly TRBD1 (6 bases). Germline assignment: CDR1 MNHEY and CDR2 SMNVEV (reference sequence). With 3 bases removed from V and 6 bases from J, the gap between germline ends came to 15 bases. The CDR3 loop spans 15 amino acids. This chain's CDR3 is CASSLKQGFGQPQHF. The CDR3 DNA follows: TGTGCCAGCAGTTTGAAACAGGGTTTCGGTCAGCCCCAGCATTTT.

The genes are TRBV6-5 and TRBJ2-7, with 9 bases fitting TRBD2. Losses at the gene ends were 5 bases for V and 7 bases for J; bases not matched to a gene: 12. The CDR3 consists of 15 residues. CDR1 and CDR2 from the germline V gene are MNHEY and SVGAGI. CDR3 amino acids: CASSRSLAGSTEQYF. The CDR3 nucleotides read TGTGCCAGCAGTAGATCCCTAGCGGGGAGTACGGAGCAGTACTTC.

The chain carries TRBV19 and TRBJ2-3; D uncertain. The CDR3 is 15 residues long. Trimming cost V 3 bases and J 0 bases, with 10 bases left between them. Per the germline V gene, CDR1 is LNHDA and CDR2 is SQIVND (reference sequence). This chain's CDR3 is CASSMAALSTDTQYF. DNA of the CDR3: TGTGCCAGTAGTATGGCGGCACTTAGCACAGATACGCAGTATTTT. Looking up the rest from reference TRBV19 and TRBJ2-3 gives the full variable domain: DGGITQSPKYLFRKEGQNVTLSCEQNLNHDAMYWYRQDPGQGLRLIYYSQIVNDFQKGDIAEGYSVSREKKESFPLTVTSAQKNPTAFYLCASSMAALSTDTQYFGPGTRLTVL.

This clone occurred a few times. V gene TRBV21-1 combines with J gene TRBJ2-3; TRBD2, the table's D call, was not compared with the DNA. TRBV21-1 is noted as a pseudogene. This CDR3 has 18 residues. The CDR3 DNA is TGTGCCAGCAGCCGTCCCAAGCGGGGGGGCCTTAGCACAGATACGCAGTATTTT. It is translated as CASSRPKRGGLSTDTQYF.

Points on this clone: Its ends do not fully match the called genes, so a read error is possible. V gene TRBV7-7 combines with J gene TRBJ2-2; D unresolved. CDR1 is SSHAT, CDR2 FNYEAQ, per germline (reference sequence). The CDR3 runs 14 residues. CDR3: CASSLGSYTGELFF. CDR3 sequence (DNA): TGTGCTAGCAGCTTAGGAAGCTACACCGGGGAGCTGTTTTTT. Variable domain in full (rest from reference TRBV7-7 and TRBJ2-2): GAGVSQSPRYKVTKRGQDVTLRCDPISSHATLYWYQQALGQGPEFLTYFNYEAQPDKSGLPSDRFSAERPEGSISTLTIQRTEQRDSAMYRCASSLGSYTGELFFGEGSRLTVL.

This sequence joins TRBV4-1 and TRBJ2-7, with 9 bases lining up with TRBD1. There are 13 residues in the CDR3. V lost 5 bases, J lost 5 bases, and 4 bases stayed unmatched. Germline CDR1 and CDR2: MGHRA and YSYEKL. The CDR3 coding sequence is TGCGCCAGCAGCAGGCGGACAGGGGACGAGCAGTACTTC. As protein: CASSRRTGDEQYF.

V is TRBV6-5 and J is TRBJ1-2, with 11 bases that match TRBD1. Trimming at V came to 5 bases and at J to 9 bases, leaving 5 bases not matched to a gene. Germline-derived CDR1 and CDR2 are MNHEY and SVGAGI. The CDR3 has 13 residues. The CDR3 is CASSRDRGVSYTF. CDR3 sequence (DNA): TGTGCCAGCAGTCGGGACAGGGGGGTGAGCTACACCTTC.

V gene TRBV2 combines with J gene TRBJ2-5; 9 bases align to TRBD2. The V gene end was trimmed by 4 bases and the J gene end by 4 bases; junction bases not matched to a gene: 4. The germline V gene has CDR1 SNHLY and CDR2 FYNNEI. This CDR3 region has 14 residues. The CDR3 nucleotides are TGTGCCAGCAGTGTGGCGGGAGGGGTAGAGACCCAGTACTTC. Translating it yields CASSVAGGVETQYF.

The rearrangement joins TRBV5-1 to TRBJ2-3, with D maybe TRBD2 (5 bases). The V end was cut by 0 bases, the J end by 0 bases, with 5 bases between. The CDR3 sequence is 14 residues long. The V gene's germline CDR1 is SGHRS and CDR2 YFSETQ. Written as DNA, the CDR3 is TGCGCCAGCAGCTTGGGGACTAGCACAGATACGCAGTATTTT. Its translation: CASSLGTSTDTQYF. The complete variable domain, with remaining parts taken from reference TRBV5-1 and TRBJ2-3, reads KAGVTQTPRYLIKTRGQQVTLSCSPISGHRSVSWYQQTPGQGLQFLFEYFSETQRNKGNFPGRFSGRQFSNSRSEMNVSTLELGDSALYLCASSLGTSTDTQYFGPGTRLTVL.

With regard to this clone: The same CDR3 arises from other DNA sequences in this sample as well. The chain links TRBV7-2 to TRBJ1-1; D unclear. The CDR3 consists of 15 residues. Germline CDR1 and CDR2: SGHTA and FQGNSA. V was pared by 1 base and J by 1 base, with 10 bases between. In nucleotides, the CDR3 is TGTGCCAGCAGCTTAGGTCGGCAGGCGAACACTGAAGCTTTCTTT. Translating gives CASSLGRQANTEAFF.

The CDR3 here is CASSSALSNLLYEQYF. In DNA form, the CDR3 reads TGTGCCAGCAGCTCTGCGCTCTCGAACCTTCTCTACGAGCAGTACTTC. The chain recombines TRBV11-3 with TRBJ2-7; D gene unclear. The CDR3 spans 16 residues. V was shortened by 4 bases and J by 3 bases, with 19 bases between the two germline ends. Germline CDR1 and CDR2: SGHNT and YENEEA.

The genes are TRBV3-1 (or the pseudogene TRBV3-2) and TRBJ1-3; D possibly corresponds to TRBD1 (6 bases). This CDR3 is built from 16 residues. CDR1 is LGHDT, CDR2 YNNKEL, per germline (reference sequence). The V gene lost 4 bases and the J gene lost 0 bases, with 13 bases spanning the gap. The CDR3 DNA sequence: TGTGCCAGCAGCCGTAACGGACAGCTCTCTGGAAACACCATATATTTT. This sequence encodes CASSRNGQLSGNTIYF.